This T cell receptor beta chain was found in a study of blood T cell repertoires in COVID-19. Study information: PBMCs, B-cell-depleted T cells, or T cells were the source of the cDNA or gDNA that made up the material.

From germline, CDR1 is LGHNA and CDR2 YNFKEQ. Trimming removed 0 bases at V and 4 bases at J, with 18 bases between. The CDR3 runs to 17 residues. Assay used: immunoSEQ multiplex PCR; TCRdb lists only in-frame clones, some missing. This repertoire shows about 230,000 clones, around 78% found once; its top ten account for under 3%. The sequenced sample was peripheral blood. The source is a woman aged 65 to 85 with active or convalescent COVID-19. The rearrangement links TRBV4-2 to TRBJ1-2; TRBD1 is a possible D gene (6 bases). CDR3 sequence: CASSQEGRRGIFYGYTF. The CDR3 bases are TGTGCCAGCAGCCAAGAAGGTCGTAGGGGGATCTTCTATGGCTACACCTTC.